A selection of T cell receptor beta chains follows, all from one sample in a study of blood T cell repertoires in COVID-19. The data were produced by immunoSEQ multiplex PCR, yet TCRdb's version contains in-frame clones alone and is incomplete. The table lists fewer than 100,000 clones, 88% of them singletons, with under 55% in the top ten. Sequenced material: peripheral blood. Receptors originate from a human donor in a cohort sampled during active COVID-19. The CDR3 runs from the conserved cysteine through the conserved F or W. The D gene is left open where the match is weak. Clone size is not always given. Where it is, it says once, few, many or a class for expanded clones.

cdr3_aa: CASSQPGQGNYGYTF
cdr3_nt: TGTGCCAGCAGCCAACCGGGACAGGGTAACTATGGCTACACCTTC
v_call: TRBV3-1/TRBV3-2
j_call: TRBJ1-2
d_call: TRBD1
clone_size: .

cdr3_aa: CASSLLTRHSVGYTF
cdr3_nt: TGTGCCAGCAGTTTGTTGACCCGACACTCGGTGGGCTACACCTTC
v_call: TRBV28
j_call: TRBJ1-2
d_call: .
clone_size: .

cdr3_aa: CATRGQYTGELFF
cdr3_nt: TGTGCCACCAGGGGACAGTACACCGGGGAGCTGTTTTTT
v_call: TRBV15
j_call: TRBJ2-2
d_call: TRBD1
clone_size: .

cdr3_aa: CAISEAGGAYGYTF
cdr3_nt: TGTGCCATCAGTGAGGCGGGGGGCGCCTATGGCTACACCTTC
v_call: TRBV10-3
j_call: TRBJ1-2
d_call: .
clone_size: .

cdr3_aa: CASSAPGGELFF
cdr3_nt: TGTGCCAGTAGTGCCCCAGGGGGGGAGCTGTTTTTT
v_call: TRBV19
j_call: TRBJ2-2
d_call: .
clone_size: few

cdr3_aa: CASGSSSYNEQFF
cdr3_nt: TGTGCCAGCGGTTCGAGCTCCTACAATGAGCAGTTCTTC
v_call: TRBV7-2
j_call: TRBJ2-1
d_call: .
clone_size: few

cdr3_aa: CAIKGGAGDTQYF
cdr3_nt: TGTGCCATCAAAGGCGGTGCGGGGGATACGCAGTATTTT
v_call: TRBV10-3
j_call: TRBJ2-3
d_call: .
clone_size: .

cdr3_aa: CASSLAAGLGTEAFF
cdr3_nt: TGTGCCAGCAGCTTAGCGGCAGGGCTCGGGACTGAAGCTTTCTTT
v_call: TRBV7-2
j_call: TRBJ1-1
d_call: .
clone_size: .

cdr3_aa: CAIRREGEGQFF
cdr3_nt: TGTGCCATCAGGAGGGAGGGGGAAGGGCAGTTCTTC
v_call: TRBV10-3
j_call: TRBJ2-1
d_call: .
clone_size: .

cdr3_aa: CASSVGTQIYEQYF
cdr3_nt: TGTGCCAGCTCAGTTGGGACTCAAATTTACGAGCAGTACTTC
v_call: TRBV18
j_call: TRBJ2-7
d_call: .
clone_size: few

cdr3_aa: CASSLKTNPGELFF
cdr3_nt: TGCGCCAGCAGCTTGAAAACTAACCCCGGGGAGCTGTTTTTT
v_call: TRBV5-1
j_call: TRBJ2-2
d_call: .
clone_size: .

cdr3_aa: CASSLFPGETQYF
cdr3_nt: TGTGCCAGCAGCTTATTCCCAGGGGAGACCCAGTACTTC
v_call: TRBV7-8
j_call: TRBJ2-5
d_call: .
clone_size: .

cdr3_aa: CASSPSDDGQRFF
cdr3_nt: TGCGCCAGCAGCCCATCCGATGACGGCCAGCGGTTCTTC
v_call: TRBV5-1
j_call: TRBJ2-1
d_call: .
clone_size: .

cdr3_aa: CASSLGRNQPQHF
cdr3_nt: TGTGCCAGCAGCTTAGGGCGCAATCAGCCCCAGCATTTT
v_call: TRBV11-2
j_call: TRBJ1-5
d_call: .
clone_size: .

cdr3_aa: CASSFRGSPRGDTQYF
cdr3_nt: TGTGCCAGCAGCTTCCGCGGGAGCCCTCGGGGAGATACGCAGTATTTT
v_call: TRBV9
j_call: TRBJ2-3
d_call: TRBD2
clone_size: .

cdr3_aa: CASSAYRAGANVLTF
cdr3_nt: TGTGCCAGCAGCGCCTACAGGGCTGGGGCCAACGTCCTGACTTTC
v_call: TRBV7-2
j_call: TRBJ2-6
d_call: .
clone_size: .

cdr3_aa: CASSLTPPWGYSNQPQHF
cdr3_nt: TGTGCCAGCAGTTTAACTCCCCCCTGGGGCTATAGCAATCAGCCCCAGCATTTT
v_call: TRBV28
j_call: TRBJ1-5
d_call: .
clone_size: .

cdr3_aa: CASSSGTSGRDEQFF
cdr3_nt: TGCGCCAGCAGTTCCGGGACTAGCGGGAGGGATGAGCAGTTCTTC
v_call: TRBV10-2
j_call: TRBJ2-1
d_call: TRBD2
clone_size: .

cdr3_aa: CASSRDRVSTDTQYF
cdr3_nt: TGCGCCAGCAGCCGGGACAGGGTAAGCACAGATACGCAGTATTTT
v_call: TRBV5-1
j_call: TRBJ2-3
d_call: TRBD1
clone_size: .

cdr3_aa: CASSLAPGGNEQFF
cdr3_nt: TGCGCCAGCAGCTTGGCTCCGGGGGGCAATGAGCAGTTCTTC
v_call: TRBV5-1
j_call: TRBJ2-1
d_call: TRBD2
clone_size: .

cdr3_aa: CASSRTGGRVETQYF
cdr3_nt: TGTGCCAGCAGCCGGACAGGGGGAAGGGTGGAGACCCAGTACTTC
v_call: TRBV27
j_call: TRBJ2-5
d_call: TRBD1
clone_size: .

cdr3_aa: CASSQPGQRSPLDGYTF
cdr3_nt: TGTGCCAGCAGCCAACCCGGACAGAGATCCCCTCTTGATGGCTACACCTTC
v_call: TRBV3-1/TRBV3-2
j_call: TRBJ1-2
d_call: .
clone_size: .

cdr3_aa: CASPGGTGEIGSELFF
cdr3_nt: TGTGCCAGCCCCGGAGGGACAGGGGAGATAGGGTCTGAGCTGTTTTTT
v_call: TRBV7-3
j_call: TRBJ2-2
d_call: TRBD1
clone_size: .

cdr3_aa: CASSGRGTNTGELFF
cdr3_nt: TGTGCCTCAAGCGGGCGGGGAACGAACACCGGGGAGCTGTTTTTT
v_call: TRBV19
j_call: TRBJ2-2
d_call: .
clone_size: .

cdr3_aa: CASSGGGEAFF
cdr3_nt: TGTGCCAGCTCCGGGGGGGGTGAAGCTTTCTTT
v_call: TRBV2
j_call: TRBJ1-1
d_call: .
clone_size: .

cdr3_aa: CASSLTGAAGTTNEKLFF
cdr3_nt: TGTGCCAGTAGTCTCACCGGCGCGGCAGGGACAACTAATGAAAAACTGTTTTTT
v_call: TRBV19
j_call: TRBJ1-4
d_call: .
clone_size: .

cdr3_aa: CSVEKGGSGYEQYF
cdr3_nt: TGCAGCGTTGAGAAGGGCGGGAGTGGCTACGAGCAGTACTTC
v_call: TRBV29-1
j_call: TRBJ2-7
d_call: TRBD2
clone_size: .

cdr3_aa: CASSFSGSGYNEQFF
cdr3_nt: TGCGCCAGCAGCTTTAGCGGGAGCGGGTACAATGAGCAGTTCTTC
v_call: TRBV5-1
j_call: TRBJ2-1
d_call: TRBD2
clone_size: .

cdr3_aa: CASSLDRTGHGYTF
cdr3_nt: TGTGCCAGCAGCTTAGATCGGACAGGGCATGGCTACACCTTC
v_call: TRBV11-1
j_call: TRBJ1-2
d_call: TRBD1
clone_size: .

cdr3_aa: CASSRQGDGSNQPQHF
cdr3_nt: TGTGCCAGCAGTAGACAGGGGGATGGAAGCAATCAGCCCCAGCATTTT
v_call: TRBV5-4
j_call: TRBJ1-5
d_call: TRBD1
clone_size: few

cdr3_aa: CASSDGAAGTDTQYF
cdr3_nt: TGTGCCAGCAGCGACGGGGCGGCCGGCACAGATACGCAGTATTTT
v_call: TRBV6-4
j_call: TRBJ2-3
d_call: .
clone_size: .

cdr3_aa: CASSIKRSPGLARVNEQFF
cdr3_nt: TGTGCCAGTAGCATCAAGCGTTCTCCGGGACTAGCCAGGGTTAATGAGCAGTTCTTC
v_call: TRBV19
j_call: TRBJ2-1
d_call: TRBD2
clone_size: .

cdr3_aa: CASSASTNQPQHF
cdr3_nt: TGTGCCAGCAGCGCCTCTACCAATCAGCCCCAGCATTTT
v_call: TRBV6-6
j_call: TRBJ1-5
d_call: .
clone_size: .

cdr3_aa: CASSPLASVAYEQYF
cdr3_nt: TGTGCCAGCAGCCCCTTAGCTAGCGTGGCCTACGAGCAGTACTTC
v_call: TRBV14
j_call: TRBJ2-7
d_call: .
clone_size: .

cdr3_aa: CASLRRGGYSYNEQFF
cdr3_nt: TGTGCCAGCCTCCGGAGGGGCGGTTACTCCTACAATGAGCAGTTCTTC
v_call: TRBV5-6
j_call: TRBJ2-1
d_call: .
clone_size: .

cdr3_aa: CASSSAGLGRGNEQFF
cdr3_nt: TGTGCCAGCAGTTCCGCGGGACTAGGGAGGGGCAATGAGCAGTTCTTC
v_call: TRBV28
j_call: TRBJ2-1
d_call: TRBD2
clone_size: .

cdr3_aa: CASSQERLGSAVDSTDTQYF
cdr3_nt: TGCGCCAGCAGCCAAGAACGGCTAGGCAGTGCAGTGGATAGCACAGATACGCAGTATTTT
v_call: TRBV4-3
j_call: TRBJ2-3
d_call: .
clone_size: .

cdr3_aa: CASSYPGTGNYGYTF
cdr3_nt: TGTGCCAGCAGTTACCCCGGGACAGGGAACTATGGCTACACCTTC
v_call: TRBV28
j_call: TRBJ1-2
d_call: TRBD1
clone_size: .

cdr3_aa: CASSLFGGGQETQYF
cdr3_nt: TGTGCCAGCAGTTTATTCGGGGGGGGCCAAGAGACCCAGTACTTC
v_call: TRBV28
j_call: TRBJ2-5
d_call: TRBD2
clone_size: .

cdr3_aa: CASSLSGANVLTF
cdr3_nt: TGTGCCAGCTCCCTCTCTGGGGCCAACGTCCTGACTTTC
v_call: TRBV21-1
j_call: TRBJ2-6
d_call: .
clone_size: .

cdr3_aa: CASSKEREVYEQYF
cdr3_nt: TGTGCCAGCAGTAAGGAGCGGGAGGTGTACGAGCAGTACTTC
v_call: TRBV27
j_call: TRBJ2-7
d_call: TRBD2
clone_size: .

cdr3_aa: CATSDLREGGDTQYF
cdr3_nt: TGTGCCACCAGTGATTTGCGGGAGGGGGGAGATACGCAGTATTTT
v_call: TRBV24-1
j_call: TRBJ2-3
d_call: TRBD2
clone_size: .

cdr3_aa: CASSHEGGRKEKLFF
cdr3_nt: TGTGCCAGCAGCCACGAAGGAGGACGTAAGGAAAAACTGTTTTTT
v_call: TRBV7-9
j_call: TRBJ1-4
d_call: .
clone_size: .

cdr3_aa: CASSRTGMNTGELFF
cdr3_nt: TGTGCCAGTAGTAGGACAGGGATGAACACCGGGGAGCTGTTTTTT
v_call: TRBV19
j_call: TRBJ2-2
d_call: TRBD1
clone_size: few

cdr3_aa: CASSERLARSSEQFF
cdr3_nt: TGTGCCAGCAGTGAGAGGCTAGCACGGTCGAGTGAGCAGTTCTTC
v_call: TRBV2
j_call: TRBJ2-1
d_call: .
clone_size: .

cdr3_aa: CASSAAGGAYNEQFF
cdr3_nt: TGTGCCAGCAGCGCCGCAGGGGGCGCCTACAATGAGCAGTTCTTC
v_call: TRBV13
j_call: TRBJ2-1
d_call: TRBD1
clone_size: .

cdr3_aa: CASSQAGKTGPSYEQYF
cdr3_nt: TGCGCCAGCAGCCAAGCGGGAAAGACAGGGCCCTCCTACGAGCAGTACTTC
v_call: TRBV4-1
j_call: TRBJ2-7
d_call: TRBD1
clone_size: .

cdr3_aa: CASSAPPSNGELFF
cdr3_nt: TGTGCCAGCAGCGCACCCCCATCTAACGGGGAGCTGTTTTTT
v_call: TRBV9
j_call: TRBJ2-2
d_call: .
clone_size: .

cdr3_aa: CASSLVGESEAFF
cdr3_nt: TGCGCCAGCAGCTTGGTCGGGGAGTCTGAAGCTTTCTTT
v_call: TRBV5-1
j_call: TRBJ1-1
d_call: .
clone_size: .

cdr3_aa: CASSMAASGGGDAGELFF
cdr3_nt: TGTGCCAGTAGTATGGCGGCTAGCGGAGGGGGAGACGCCGGGGAGCTGTTTTTT
v_call: TRBV19
j_call: TRBJ2-2
d_call: .
clone_size: .

cdr3_aa: CASRADSSTDTQYF
cdr3_nt: TGTGCCAGCAGGGCTGACTCCAGCACAGATACGCAGTATTTT
v_call: TRBV5-4
j_call: TRBJ2-3
d_call: .
clone_size: .

cdr3_aa: CASSIQGISEQFF
cdr3_nt: TGTGCCAGCAGCATACAGGGGATCAGTGAGCAGTTCTTC
v_call: TRBV25-1
j_call: TRBJ2-1
d_call: TRBD1
clone_size: .

cdr3_aa: CASSQGAGGGEKLFF
cdr3_nt: TGCGCCAGCAGCCAAGGAGCAGGGGGCGGTGAAAAACTGTTTTTT
v_call: TRBV4-1
j_call: TRBJ1-4
d_call: TRBD1
clone_size: .

cdr3_aa: CASSQDTRLARGNEQFF
cdr3_nt: TGCGCCAGCAGCCAAGACACAAGGCTAGCGCGGGGGAATGAGCAGTTCTTC
v_call: TRBV4-1
j_call: TRBJ2-1
d_call: TRBD2
clone_size: .

cdr3_aa: CASSVHDLYNEQFF
cdr3_nt: TGTGCCAGCAGCGTACACGACTTATACAATGAGCAGTTCTTC
v_call: TRBV9
j_call: TRBJ2-1
d_call: .
clone_size: .

cdr3_aa: CAISDDSGDTQYF
cdr3_nt: TGTGCCATCAGCGATGATAGCGGAGATACGCAGTATTTT
v_call: TRBV10-3
j_call: TRBJ2-3
d_call: .
clone_size: .

cdr3_aa: CASSLTVGGEQYF
cdr3_nt: TGTGCCAGCAGTTTAACTGTCGGGGGCGAGCAGTACTTC
v_call: TRBV12-3/TRBV12-4
j_call: TRBJ2-7
d_call: .
clone_size: once

cdr3_aa: CASSFRVGETQYF
cdr3_nt: TGTGCCAGCAGTTTCAGGGTTGGGGAGACCCAGTACTTC
v_call: TRBV27
j_call: TRBJ2-5
d_call: .
clone_size: .

cdr3_aa: CASFSGRGPETQYF
cdr3_nt: TGTGCCAGCTTTAGCGGCAGGGGGCCAGAGACCCAGTACTTC
v_call: TRBV2
j_call: TRBJ2-5
d_call: TRBD1
clone_size: .